These 22 T cell receptor beta chains were all obtained from the same sample, sequenced in a study of human T cells and chemical hapten exposure. The time point: patch test 2, 6 weeks after DPC sensitization. Noted treatment: therapeutic diphenylcyclopropenone sensitization with weekly scalp DPC. TCRdb passed the RACE reads through MiXCR, listing each CDR3 protein once. The sample holds more than 70,000 distinct CDR3 sequences, around 10% seen once. Source: whole blood, taken in connection with sensitization to the hapten diphenylcyclopropenone (DPC). These receptors all stem from a man between 18 and 35 years old with alopecia areata. Some clones in this sample may be carry-over from other donors' samples.

This clonotype has more than one count but fewer than ten. The V and J genes are TRBV6-2 or TRBV6-3 and TRBJ2-3; no firm D call. CDR3 length: 13 amino acids. Germline V lookup: CDR1 MNHEY, CDR2 SVGEGT. V lost 6 bases and J 3 bases, leaving 10 bases between the germline ends. As DNA, the CDR3 is TGTGCCAGCAGGGAACCGGGTACAGATACGCAGTATTTT. The encoded protein is CASREPGTDTQYF.

The V and J genes are TRBV7-9 and TRBJ2-2, with 9 bases identical to TRBD1. CDR3 length: 17 residues. The germline gives CDR1 SEHNR, CDR2 FQNEAQ (reference sequence). V lost 5 bases to trimming and J lost 4 bases; unmatched junction nucleotides: 11. The DNA of the CDR3 is TGTGCCAGCAGCCGTAGTTCGGGACAGGGCTTCACCGGGGAGCTGTTTTTT. Amino acids: CASSRSSGQGFTGELFF.

This rearrangement joins TRBV6-1 to TRBJ2-5; D is possibly TRBD2 (6 bases). This CDR3 has 15 residues. Germline V gene data show CDR1 as MNHNS and CDR2 as SASEGT. The ends were cut back, 6 bases at V and 2 bases at J, with 16 bases in the middle. CDR3 amino acids: CASRHYAGQQETQYF. The CDR3, as DNA: TGTGCCAGCAGACACTATGCGGGGCAACAAGAGACCCAGTACTTC.

The chain is built from TRBV7-9 and TRBJ1-1; TRBD1 aligns across 7 bases. The CDR3 loop spans 14 amino acids. V shed 4 bases, J shed 4 bases, and the junction held 6 bases outside the gene matches. The germline CDR1 and CDR2 sequences are SEHNR and FQNEAQ (reference sequence). The CDR3 sequence: CASSWGQTSTEAFF. The CDR3 coding sequence is TGTGCCAGCAGCTGGGGACAGACGAGCACTGAAGCTTTCTTT.

This clonotype was counted at least ten times. The J gene is TRBJ1-1, the V gene TRBV10-1, with D perhaps matching TRBD1 (6 bases). CDR1 and CDR2 from the germline V gene are WNHNN and SYGVQD (reference sequence). Trimming removed 3 bases from V and 10 bases from J, with 18 bases in between. CDR3 size: 14 residues. The CDR3 DNA reads TGCGCCAGCAGTGATGGGGACACTACCTTTCGAGCTTTCTTT. Its protein product is CASSDGDTTFRAFF.

The table lists this clonotype with a few counts. This chain connects TRBV7-3 to TRBJ2-5; 8 bases align to TRBD2. The ends lost 2 bases at V and 5 bases at J; junction bases unmatched: 1. The CDR3 length is 13 residues. Germline V CDR1 and CDR2: SGHTA, FQGTGA. The CDR3: CASSLREGETQYF. The DNA of the CDR3 is TGTGCCAGCAGCTTACGGGAGGGCGAGACCCAGTACTTC.

This chain joins TRBV28 and TRBJ2-7; D remains ambiguous. Germline-derived CDR1 and CDR2 are MDHEN and SYDVKM. The V end lost 7 bases, the J end lost 4 bases, and 8 bases lay between the germline ends. CDR3 length: 11 amino acids. CDR3 sequence (DNA): TGTGCCAGCACCCCTGGGTACGAGCAGTACTTC. It yields the protein CASTPGYEQYF. Full variable domain (outside the CDR3, taken from reference TRBV28 and TRBJ2-7): DVKVTQSSRYLVKRTGEKVFLECVQDMDHENMFWYRQDPGLGLRLIYFSYDVKMKEKGDIPEGYSVSREKKERFSLILESASTNQTSMYLCASTPGYEQYFGPGTRLTVT.

In this sample, this clonotype turned up many times. The CDR3, as DNA: TGTGCCAGCAGAGAATCAGGGGTAGATACGCAGTATTTT. It encodes CASRESGVDTQYF. The chain recombines TRBV6-1 with TRBJ2-3; possible D gene TRBD1, 6 bases. Trimming cost V 6 bases and J 5 bases, with 12 bases left between them. The germline gives CDR1 MNHNS, CDR2 SASEGT. The CDR3 has 13 amino acids.

This clonotype was counted a few times. This sequence joins TRBV12-3 or TRBV12-4 and TRBJ1-2; D gene uncertain. Trimming shortened V by 1 base and J by 7 bases, and 10 bases separated the two germline ends. The CDR3 has 13 residues. In DNA form, the CDR3 reads TGTGCCAGCAGTTTAGTTGGGTCGGCTGGCTACACCTTC. Translating it yields CASSLVGSAGYTF.

This clonotype was detected ten times or more. The genes are TRBV6-6 and TRBJ2-3, with 12 bases identical to TRBD2. The CDR3 runs to 18 residues. Germline assignment: CDR1 MNHNY and CDR2 SVGAGI (reference sequence). J lost 0 bases, V lost 0 bases, and 4 bases had no gene match. CDR3 bases: TGTGCCAGCAGTTACTCGACTAGCGGGGGCCCTAGCACAGATACGCAGTATTTT. This gives the protein CASSYSTSGGPSTDTQYF.

The chain joins TRBV7-7 to TRBJ2-2, with D perhaps TRBD1 (6 bases). V was shortened by 5 bases and J by 6 bases, with 13 bases between the two germline ends. This CDR3 is built from 14 residues. Germline CDR1 is SSHAT and CDR2 is FNYEAQ (reference sequence). The CDR3 nucleotides read TGTGCCAGCAGCCGTAATCCAGGGGCCGGGGAGCTGTTTTTT. Translating gives CASSRNPGAGELFF.

This clonotype came up many times. The rearrangement uses TRBV6-4 and TRBJ2-1; 7 bases line up with TRBD2. The V and J ends lost 2 bases and 2 bases, in that order; junction bases with no gene match: 0. The CDR3 is 14 amino acids. CDR1 is MRHNA and CDR2 is SNTAGT in the germline V gene. The CDR3 protein is CASSDGGAYNEQFF. The CDR3 DNA is TGTGCCAGCAGTGACGGGGGGGCCTACAATGAGCAGTTCTTC.

This clonotype was seen only a few times. V and J are TRBV6-2 or TRBV6-3 and TRBJ2-1; 15 positions agree with TRBD2. Germline-derived CDR1 and CDR2 are MNHEY and SVGEGT. V was pared by 6 bases and J by 9 bases, with 9 bases of the junction left unmatched. This CDR3 has 16 amino acids. The CDR3 loop is CASSPYWTSGGGEQFF. CDR3 nucleotides: TGTGCCAGCAGCCCCTACTGGACTAGCGGGGGGGGTGAGCAGTTCTTC.

The gene calls are TRBV21-1 and TRBJ1-2; the table's TRBD1 call for D was not verified on the DNA. TRBV21-1 is annotated as a pseudogene. The CDR3 has 14 residues. DNA of the CDR3: TGTGCCAGCAGCAAAGCTTGCAGGGTACGTGGCTACACCTTC. Translation gives CASSKACRVRGYTF.

The table lists this clonotype with a count of one. V usage is TRBV29-1 and J usage is TRBJ1-2, with no clear D. V gave up 4 bases and J gave up 5 bases, with 11 bases separating them. This CDR3 spans 12 amino acids. Germline assignment: CDR1 SQVTM and CDR2 ANQGSEA. In DNA form, the CDR3 reads TGCAGCGTTGTCAGCTTAGGGTATGGCTACACCTTC. Translated: CSVVSLGYGYTF. Using reference TRBV29-1 and TRBJ1-2 for the parts outside the CDR3, the full variable domain is SAVISQKPSRDICQRGTSLTIQCQVDSQVTMMFWYRQQPGQSLTLIATANQGSEATYESGFVIDKFPISRPNLTFSTLTVSNMSPEDSSIYLCSVVSLGYGYTFGSGTRLTVV.

This chain connects TRBV28 to TRBJ1-1; possible D gene TRBD1, 6 bases. This CDR3 region has 13 residues. Germline CDR1 MDHEN, CDR2 SYDVKM. Trimming pared 5 bases from V and 4 bases from J, leaving 11 bases between. The CDR3 nucleotides are TGTGCCAGCAGTACGGGGGCCTTCACTGAAGCTTTCTTT. This codes for CASSTGAFTEAFF.

This clonotype was counted many times. The genes are TRBV5-1 and TRBJ1-5; 7 bases match TRBD1. V dropped 2 bases and J dropped 4; count of bases not matched to a gene: 6. Germline V CDR1 and CDR2: SGHRS, YFSETQ. The CDR3 loop spans 15 amino acids. CDR3 coding DNA: TGCGCCAGCAGCTTAGGGACAGCCAGGAATCAGCCCCAGCATTTT. Its translation is CASSLGTARNQPQHF.

The chain uses TRBV20-1 and TRBJ2-1, with D tentatively TRBD2 (5 bases). There are 11 residues in the CDR3. Germline-derived CDR1 and CDR2 are DFQATT and SNEGSKA (reference sequence). The V and J ends lost 8 bases and 7 bases respectively, with 12 bases between them. The CDR3: CSPSPGNEQFF. The CDR3 DNA follows: TGCAGTCCTTCCCCGGGGAATGAGCAGTTCTTC.

There are many counts of this clonotype. The rearrangement links TRBV6-1 to TRBJ1-1; 7 bases align to TRBD1. V lost 6 bases to trimming and J lost 4 bases; unmatched junction nucleotides: 5. Germline V gene lookup returns CDR1 MNHNS and CDR2 SASEGT. The CDR3 spans 13 residues. The CDR3 here is CASRRGQGTEAFF. The DNA of the CDR3 is TGTGCCAGCAGAAGGGGGCAGGGCACTGAAGCTTTCTTT.

The chain uses TRBV29-1 and TRBJ2-7, with D perhaps matching TRBD1 (6 bases). Germline V CDR1 and CDR2: SQVTM, ANQGSEA. The CDR3 runs 14 residues. Trimming took 4 bases from V and 5 from J, leaving 18 bases between them. CDR3 amino acids: CSVGPGQERDEQYF. In DNA form, the CDR3 reads TGCAGCGTTGGTCCGGGACAAGAAAGGGACGAGCAGTACTTC.

This clonotype occurred many times. The V and J genes are TRBV6-2 or TRBV6-3 and TRBJ2-2, with D perhaps matching TRBD1 (5 bases). The CDR3 consists of 17 residues. The V gene's germline CDR1 is MNHEY and CDR2 SVGEGT. The ends were cut back, 2 bases at V and 6 bases at J, with 19 bases in the middle. Here the CDR3 DNA reads TGTGCCAGCAGTTACCCCCGAACAGGAAGGCCCCCCGGGGAGCTGTTTTTT. Protein sequence: CASSYPRTGRPPGELFF.

This clonotype was picked up many times. The chain has TRBV13 and TRBJ2-2, with unresolved D. Trimming cost V 4 bases and J 5 bases, with 8 bases left between them. CDR1 and CDR2 from the germline V gene are PRHDT and FYEKMQ (reference sequence). The length of the CDR3 is 13 residues. CDR3 protein: CASSSQITGELFF. CDR3 DNA sequence: TGTGCCAGCAGCTCGCAGATAACCGGGGAGCTGTTTTTT.